A single sample gave rise to the 7 T cell receptor beta chains below, sequenced in a study of tumor-infiltrating lymphocytes in primary liver carcinoma. Total RNA and DNA came together from around 20-30 mg of bulk tissue without cell sorting. cDNA specific to TCR beta was made from approximately 0.55 ug of total RNA, with a constant-region primer employed for priming. Slightly modified ARM-PCR with three nested multiplex PCR rounds yielded TCR beta libraries. For approximately 9 cycles apiece, the opening two PCR rounds ran with TRBV1-TRBV30 forward primers and a C-beta reverse primer. TCRdb reanalysed the multiplex PCR reads using MiXCR and keeps one entry per CDR3 protein. Of 45,000 to 55,000 distinct CDR3 sequences detected, less than 75% appear once; the ten largest clones hold less than 35%. Sequencing used liver tumor tissue from sampling region 5. The subset is: tumor region T5, tumor centre. Receptors originate from a man aged 35-49 years with primary liver carcinoma and hepatitis B virus infection.

Ten or more counts support this clonotype. The chain is built from TRBV4-1 and TRBJ1-6; 9 bases map to TRBD1. After removal of 0 bases from V and 4 bases from J, the junction contained 13 bases not matched to a gene. Per germline, CDR1 MGHRA and CDR2 YSYEKL. This CDR3 spans 20 amino acids. The DNA for the CDR3 is TGCGCCAGCAGCCAAGAGGCAGGACAGGGGAATCCGTCTTATAATTCACCCCTCCACTTT. Translated: CASSQEAGQGNPSYNSPLHF.

The J gene is TRBJ1-4, the V gene TRBV28; no clear D gene. CDR1 and CDR2 from the germline V gene are MDHEN and SYDVKM. This CDR3 has 16 residues. The V gene lost 5 bases and the J gene lost 0 bases, with 13 bases spanning the gap. The CDR3 is CASSPSVLATNEKLFF. CDR3 bases: TGTGCCAGCAGTCCCTCAGTACTCGCAACTAATGAAAAACTGTTTTTT.

This clonotype was recorded once. At one of its ends the junction is not consistent with the germline gene, which may arise from a read error. This chain uses TRBV12-5 with TRBJ2-2; TRBD1 or TRBD2 may be the D gene (6 bases each). Germline-derived CDR1 and CDR2 are LGHNT and FRNRAP. The CDR3 extends over 16 amino acids. The CDR3 is CVSGPPGATNTGELLF. DNA for the CDR3: TGTGTTAGTGGTCCTCCGGGGGCCACGAATACCGGGGAGCTGTTATTT.

Details on this clonotype: The germline gene is not matched at one end of the junction; a read error may be the cause. The rearrangement uses TRBV28 and TRBJ1-1, with 7 bases that match TRBD1. CDR3 length: 13 residues. The germline gives CDR1 MDHEN, CDR2 SYDVKM. The CDR3 DNA reads TGTGCCGGCAGGACAGGACTGAACACTGGAGCTTTCTTT. As protein: CAGRTGLNTGAFF.

As concerns this clonotype: The CDR3 end shows no conserved phenylalanine or tryptophan, and so a read error is likely. The CDR3 is CASSRGFQETQYL. In DNA form, the CDR3 reads TGTGCCAGCAGCCGGGGGTTCCAAGAGACCCAGTACCTC. This chain joins TRBV7-3 and TRBJ2-5; a possible D gene is TRBD2 (6 bases). Trimming cost V 5 bases and J 1 base, with 8 bases left between them. Looked up from germline, CDR1 is SGHTA and CDR2 is FQGTGA. This CDR3 contains 13 residues.

Concerning this clonotype itself: A junction end diverges from the germline sequence, so it may reflect a read error. The genes are TRBV6-6 and TRBJ1-1; D possibly corresponds to TRBD1 (5 bases). CDR3 size: 15 residues. Germline CDR1 is MNHNY and CDR2 is SVGAGI (reference sequence). In DNA form, the CDR3 reads TGCGTCAGCAAGTCGGGGGTAGTGGCGCCCACTGAAGCTTTCTTT. Amino acids: CVSKSGVVAPTEAFF.

The genes are TRBV6-1 and TRBJ2-7; D is unresolved. Germline CDR1 MNHNS, CDR2 SASEGT. The CDR3 has 12 residues. Between the trimmed V and J ends, which lost 9 bases and 2 bases, there was a span of 11 bases. The CDR3 protein is CARSNEPYEQYF. The CDR3 DNA is TGTGCCAGGAGTAACGAACCCTACGAGCAGTACTTC.